The following is a TCR beta chain sequence with its context. As yet, its antigen is unknown. The data derive from a study of T cell responses to AZD1222 COVID-19 vaccine. Study outcomes and limitations: Donors were mostly white British, more females; clonal diversity possibly underestimated. Repertoires were obtained only post-peak T cell response.

Libraries were prepared by immunoSEQ multiplex PCR; TCRdb keeps only in-frame clonotypes and omits some of them. The table has over 85,000 clones, more than 70% seen once; the top ten hold roughly 15%. Both about-4-week and about-12-week second-dose recipients were combined. Trimming took off 6 bases at V and 4 bases at J, with 13 bases between the two ends. CDR3 length: 14 amino acids. Germline-derived CDR1 and CDR2 are KGHSH and LQKENI. The clonotype originates from an adult who received the AZD1222 COVID-19 vaccine. The V and J genes are TRBV18 and TRBJ1-5; no firm D call. Material: peripheral blood, obtained 28 days after the second AZD1222 dose. CDR3 DNA sequence: TGTGCCAGCTCGCCGAACAGTCAAAATCAGCCCCAGCATTTT. Amino acid sequence: CASSPNSQNQPQHF.